This passage covers 28 T cell receptor beta chains from one sample sequenced in a study of T cell responses to AZD1222 COVID-19 vaccine. Measured with immunoSEQ multiplex PCR; TCRdb has only the in-frame clones, and not every one. This table has approximately 99,000 clones, 70% to 90% appearing once. This specimen was peripheral blood, taken on day 0 of AZD1222 vaccination. The source of these receptors is an adult in good health.

Written as DNA, the CDR3 is TGTGCCTGGAGCCCGGTAGGGAGGGCTGGGGCCAACGTCCTGACTTTC. Its protein product is CAWSPVGRAGANVLTF. The V gene is TRBV30, the J gene TRBJ2-6, with 7 bases matching TRBD2. Per the germline V gene, CDR1 is GTSNPN and CDR2 is SVGIG (reference sequence). The ends lost 3 bases at V and 2 bases at J; junction bases unmatched: 7. This CDR3 spans 16 amino acids.

This clone was found once. The V call is TRBV7-9, the J call TRBJ1-1; D is uncertain. CDR1 SEHNR and CDR2 FQNEAQ come from the germline V gene (reference sequence). The V end was cut by 5 bases, the J end by 7 bases, with 8 bases between. The CDR3 consists of 11 residues. CDR3 bases: TGTGCCAGCAGCGCGGACGGTGAAGCTTTCTTT. Translating it yields CASSADGEAFF.

The chain is built from TRBV2 and TRBJ1-5; 9 bases are shared with TRBD1. The CDR3 totals 15 residues. The junction had 9 bases not matched to a gene; V was cut back by 6 bases and J by 6 bases. Germline V gene data show CDR1 as SNHLY and CDR2 as FYNNEI. The DNA for the CDR3 is TGTGCCAGCAGAGAGGGACAGGGCGCGGGTCAGCCCCAGCATTTT. It translates to CASREGQGAGQPQHF.

The chain employs TRBV9 and TRBJ1-4; D perhaps matches TRBD1 (5 bases). With 3 bases removed from V and 4 bases from J, the gap between germline ends came to 13 bases. This CDR3 contains 15 residues. Germline loops: CDR1 SGDLS, CDR2 YYNGEE. As DNA, the CDR3 is TGTGCCAGCAGCGACTCAAGGGGACTTAATGAAAAACTGTTTTTT. This translates into CASSDSRGLNEKLFF.

In regard to this clone: Compared with germline, one end of the junction differs, possibly owing to a read error. This sequence joins TRBV5-1 and TRBJ1-6, with TRBD1 identical over 8 bases. From germline, CDR1 is SGHRS and CDR2 YFSETQ. The CDR3 is made up of 15 amino acids. The CDR3 DNA reads TGTGCCAGCAGCTCAGGGGGCAGTAGGAATTCACCCCTCCACTTT. Translated, it gives CASSSGGSRNSPLHF.

The genes are TRBV4-2 and TRBJ1-2; D is unclear. V was clipped by 0 bases and J by 4 bases, with 6 bases between them. Per the germline V gene, CDR1 is LGHNA and CDR2 is YNFKEQ. This CDR3 has 13 residues. The CDR3: CASSQDRGYGYTF. The CDR3 nucleotides read TGTGCCAGCAGCCAAGATCGGGGCTATGGCTACACCTTC.

This clone has only a few counts. The CDR3 region is CASSYFSSSLSHYGYTF. The CDR3 DNA follows: TGTGCCAGCAGCTACTTCAGTTCTTCCCTTTCTCACTATGGCTACACCTTC. The V and J genes are TRBV7-9 and TRBJ1-2; D ambiguous. The ends were cut back, 4 bases at V and 3 bases at J, with 21 bases in the middle. This CDR3 spans 17 amino acids. CDR1 and CDR2 from the germline V gene are SEHNR and FQNEAQ (reference sequence).

The rearrangement joins TRBV7-2 to TRBJ2-5; the D gene is possibly TRBD2 (5 bases). The V end was cut by 5 bases, the J end by 4 bases, with 11 bases between. This CDR3 region has 13 residues. Looked up from germline, CDR1 is SGHTA and CDR2 is FQGNSA. The CDR3 DNA follows: TGTGCCAGCAGCCGGGGTCAGTCAGAGACCCAGTACTTC. It specifies CASSRGQSETQYF. The variable domain in full, completed from reference TRBV7-2 and TRBJ2-5, reads GAGVSQSPSNKVTEKGKDVELRCDPISGHTALYWYRQSLGQGLEFLIYFQGNSAPDKSGLPSDRFSAERTGGSVSTLTIQRTQQEDSAVYLCASSRGQSETQYFGPGTRLLVL.

The chain couples TRBV7-8 to TRBJ2-1; D uncertain. This CDR3 is 16 amino acids long. Germline V gives CDR1 SGHVS, CDR2 FQNEAQ. V was cut by 5 bases and J by 7 bases, with 21 bases left in between. CDR3 in DNA: TGTGCCAGCAGCCCAAGCAGGTTAGCAGGCCTTAATGAGCAGTTCTTC. Translated, it gives CASSPSRLAGLNEQFF.

J is TRBJ1-5 and V is TRBV7-2; D possibly corresponds to TRBD1 (6 bases). The V end lost 3 bases, the J end lost 1 base, and 10 bases lay between the germline ends. CDR3 length equals 15 residues. CDR1 is SGHTA, CDR2 FQGNSA, per germline. This chain's CDR3 is CASSLLGGSNQPQHF. CDR3 in DNA: TGTGCCAGCAGCTTGTTGGGGGGCAGCAATCAGCCCCAGCATTTT.

This rearrangement joins TRBV18 to TRBJ2-2, with TRBD2 matching 7 bases. Trimming at V came to 3 bases and at J to 7 bases, leaving 8 bases not matched to a gene. The germline CDR1 and CDR2 sequences are KGHSH and LQKENI. The CDR3 spans 15 residues. The DNA for the CDR3 is TGTGCCAGCTCACCCTATGACGGGGGGAACGGGGAGCTGTTTTTT. It is translated as CASSPYDGGNGELFF. Based on the CDR3 plus reference TRBV18 and TRBJ2-2, the full variable domain is NAGVMQNPRHLVRRRGQEARLRCSPMKGHSHVYWYRQLPEEGLKFMVYLQKENIIDESGMPKERFSAEFPKEGPSILRIQQVVRGDSAAYFCASSPYDGGNGELFFGEGSRLTVL.

This clone occurred once. The chain is built from TRBV5-4 and TRBJ2-1; TRBD2 agrees at 8 bases. The CDR3 extends over 14 amino acids. V was pared by 0 bases and J by 11 bases, with 7 bases of the junction left unmatched. The germline CDR1 and CDR2 sequences are SGHNT and YYREEE (reference sequence). The CDR3 loop reads CASSLGTSGSKQFF. The CDR3 nucleotides read TGTGCCAGCAGCTTGGGTACTAGCGGCAGTAAGCAGTTCTTC.

The CDR3 here is CASKGGNLATGELFF. CDR3 DNA: TGTGCCAGCAAGGGAGGTAACTTAGCCACCGGGGAGCTGTTTTTT. This chain connects TRBV2 to TRBJ2-2; D perhaps matches TRBD2 (6 bases). The germline V gene encodes CDR1 SNHLY and CDR2 FYNNEI. Trimming removed 7 bases at V and 4 bases at J, with 16 bases between. The CDR3 extends over 15 amino acids.

The J gene is TRBJ2-1, the V gene TRBV6-6; a possible D gene is TRBD2 (5 bases). This CDR3 has 12 residues. The germline V gene has CDR1 MNHNY and CDR2 SVGAGI (reference sequence). V gave up 3 bases and J gave up 8 bases, with 8 bases separating them. Here the CDR3 reads CASSYTRDEQFF. CDR3 sequence (DNA): TGTGCCAGCAGTTATACTAGGGATGAGCAGTTCTTC.

This clone was counted a single time. V usage is TRBV4-2 and J usage is TRBJ1-3; D call uncertain. The CDR3 length is 15 residues. Germline CDR1 and CDR2: LGHNA and YNFKEQ. The V end was cut by 1 base, the J end by 8 bases, with 15 bases between. The DNA of the CDR3 is TGTGCCAGCAGCCAAGTGGTGGGGAACTCTCACACCATATATTTT. It codes for CASSQVVGNSHTIYF.

In its sample, this clone was seen once. J is TRBJ1-1 and V is TRBV3-1 (or the pseudogene TRBV3-2); D gene unclear. CDR1 and CDR2 from the germline V gene are LGHDT and YNNKEL (reference sequence). CDR3 length: 17 residues. With 4 bases removed from V and 1 base from J, the gap between germline ends came to 19 bases. The CDR3 region has the DNA TGTGCCAGCAGCCCCACCAAGTCGGGCAGAGGGAACACTGAAGCTTTCTTT. Amino acids: CASSPTKSGRGNTEAFF.

This sequence joins TRBV10-3 and TRBJ2-1; D is perhaps TRBD1 or TRBD2 (5 bases each). Trimming stripped 3 bases from V and 8 bases from J, with 17 bases between. The CDR3 runs 15 residues. Germline lookup yields CDR1 ENHRY and CDR2 SYGVKD. The CDR3 nucleotides read TGTGCCATCAGTGAACCGCGGGTAAGGGGCGATGAGCAGTTCTTC. This gives the protein CAISEPRVRGDEQFF.

Notes on this clone: This sample includes further DNA sequences coding for the same CDR3. The chain combines TRBV12-5 with TRBJ1-1; possibly TRBD1 for D (5 bases). The germline V gene encodes CDR1 LGHNT and CDR2 FRNRAP. The CDR3 runs to 15 residues. The V gene lost 4 bases and the J gene lost 1 base, with 13 bases spanning the gap. In nucleotides, the CDR3 is TGTGCTAGTGGTTCCCCCAGCGGGGGGAACACTGAAGCTTTCTTT. Translation: CASGSPSGGNTEAFF.

The rearrangement links TRBV6-4 to TRBJ1-2; D is unresolved. V was shortened by 6 bases and J by 5 bases, with 16 bases between the two germline ends. Germline assignment: CDR1 MRHNA and CDR2 SNTAGT. The length of the CDR3 is 14 residues. Here the CDR3 DNA reads TGTGCCAGCAGCCCGTCGGGTAGCTTGTATGGCTACACCTTC. It yields the protein CASSPSGSLYGYTF.

The rearrangement joins TRBV6-4 to TRBJ2-1, with TRBD2 matching 9 bases. The CDR3 consists of 17 residues. J was trimmed by 10 bases and V by 0 bases; bases with no gene match: 13. Germline CDR1 is MRHNA and CDR2 is SNTAGT. This CDR3 reads CASSDSKSVLAGYEQFF. The CDR3 nucleotides read TGTGCCAGCAGTGACTCGAAGTCGGTTCTAGCGGGATACGAGCAGTTCTTC.

The chain links TRBV4-2 to TRBJ2-3; 11 bases are shared with TRBD2. V shed 0 bases and J 0 bases; nucleotides not matched to a gene: 5. The CDR3 length is 18 residues. Germline CDR1 is LGHNA and CDR2 is YNFKEQ. CDR3 amino acids: CASSQDISGRASTDTQYF. The CDR3 DNA reads as TGTGCCAGCAGCCAAGATATTAGCGGGAGGGCCAGCACAGATACGCAGTATTTT.

The chain joins TRBV23-1 to TRBJ1-4; possible D gene TRBD1, 5 bases. TRBV23-1 is an open reading frame, and its role is uncertain. Deletions cut 0 bases from V and 7 bases from J, with 18 bases between. This CDR3 has 17 amino acids. This CDR3 reads CASSQSILGGVSEKLFF. In nucleotides, the CDR3 is TGCGCCAGCAGTCAATCGATTCTGGGGGGGGTAAGTGAAAAACTGTTTTTT.

The rearrangement links TRBV12-3 or TRBV12-4 to TRBJ2-7, with D perhaps assigned TRBD1 or TRBD2 (6 bases each). V was clipped by 5 bases and J by 6 bases, with 14 bases between them. CDR3 size: 13 residues. The CDR3 here is CASSPGAGAEQYV. The CDR3 bases are TGTGCCAGCAGTCCGGGGGCAGGGGCCGAGCAGTACGTC.

V is TRBV30 and J is TRBJ2-7; D tentatively fits TRBD1 or TRBD2 (6 bases each). Germline loops: CDR1 GTSNPN, CDR2 SVGIG (reference sequence). The CDR3 covers 15 residues. V was trimmed by 2 bases and J by 6 bases, leaving 20 bases between them. CDR3 nucleotide sequence: TGTGCCTGGAGTCTAGACGGGGGCATCTATTCCGAGCAGTACGTC. Translating gives CAWSLDGGIYSEQYV.

In its sample, this clone was seen once. The V and J genes are TRBV19 and TRBJ2-3; 8 nucleotides agree with TRBD2. Germline trimming cut 3 bases from V and 4 bases from J; bases unmatched to any gene: 0. Per the germline V gene, CDR1 is LNHDA and CDR2 is SQIVND (reference sequence). This CDR3 spans 13 amino acids. CDR3 residues: CASSMGLADTQYF. In DNA form, the CDR3 reads TGTGCCAGTAGTATGGGACTAGCAGATACGCAGTATTTT.

CDR3 bases: TGTGCCAGCAGTCCCAGGGGCACCGGGGAGCTGTTTTTT. Amino acids: CASSPRGTGELFF. The gene calls are TRBV6-1 and TRBJ2-2; TRBD1 might be the D (6 bases). Germline assignment: CDR1 MNHNS and CDR2 SASEGT. This CDR3 contains 13 residues. V was clipped by 5 bases and J by 4 bases, with 8 bases between them.

This chain connects TRBV9 to TRBJ1-1; no clear D. V dropped 2 bases and J dropped 4 bases, with 9 bases sitting between them. The CDR3 runs to 13 residues. In germline, CDR1 is SGDLS, CDR2 YYNGEE. The CDR3: CASSVDWSTEAFF. The CDR3 DNA sequence: TGTGCCAGCAGCGTCGACTGGTCCACTGAAGCTTTCTTT.

The chain carries TRBV19 and TRBJ1-3; 10 bases align to TRBD1. This CDR3 is built from 18 residues. J gave up 4 bases and V 2 bases, and 11 bases lay outside the gene matches. Germline V gives CDR1 LNHDA, CDR2 SQIVND (reference sequence). The CDR3 DNA follows: TGTGCCAGTAGTATAAAGCGACAGGGGGCTGTGAGAGGAAACACCATATATTTT. Its translation is CASSIKRQGAVRGNTIYF.